Sequencing of this T cell receptor (beta chain) was carried out in a study of T cells in women clearing cervical HPV infection. Study background: Cases' blood sampling followed lesion detection by median approximately 150 days (90 to 200).

Study results and limitations: CIN3+ cases had significantly higher TCR repertoire richness than controls, but evenness did not differ. Richness plus V gene abundances separated cases from controls with AUC roughly 0.83.

Note on this clone: Its antigen is unidentified. The read stops 3 residues short of the end of the CDR3; the missing end is completed from the germline J gene. Other DNA sequences of this sample code for an identical CDR3.

There are 17 residues in the CDR3. Germline V gives CDR1 KGHSH, CDR2 LQKENI. V was shortened by 0 bases and J by 3 bases, with 16 bases between the two germline ends. Repertoires were generated with immunoSEQ multiplex PCR, while TCRdb's copy carries only in-frame clones and drops some. This sample's table has roughly 50,000 clones. The clonotype originates from a woman aged 18 to 75 with a cervical HPV16 infection that either progressed to CIN3+ or cleared (not recorded which). Sequencing was done on a sample of blood buffy coat. J is TRBJ2-3 and V is TRBV18; D is uncertain. The CDR3 DNA, read in part, is TGTGCCAGCTCACCACCTCTTCTCGCGGCTGTGACAGATACG. As protein: CASSPPLLAAVTDT. The CDR3 in full is CASSPPLLAAVTDTQYF.